The TCR beta chain under discussion was sequenced for a study of control samples from healthy donors and cancer patients. J lost 3 bases, V lost 0 bases, and 11 bases had no gene match. CDR3 size: 17 residues. Germline V gene sequence: CDR1 MGHRA, CDR2 YSYEKL. Some clones are missing from TCRdb's copy, which holds only in-frame ones; the method was immunoSEQ multiplex PCR. Among 150,000 to 200,000 clones listed, 70% to 90% were seen once. The V call is TRBV4-1, the J call TRBJ2-7; 7 bases are a match to TRBD2. This TCR was sampled from a man aged 18 to 35 in good health. Material: blood. CDR3 residues: CASSQDESGPGGYEQYF. The DNA for the CDR3 is TGCGCCAGCAGCCAAGATGAATCCGGACCGGGAGGCTACGAGCAGTACTTC.